This T cell receptor (beta chain) was observed in a study of identical twins. The CDR3 length is 12 residues. CDR1 is DFQATT and CDR2 is SNEGSKA in the germline V gene (reference sequence). Study results and limitations: Abundant cord blood beta clonotypes carried fewer insertions; memory repertoires showed none. Rather than following the same donors, the conclusions depended on cross-sectional statistical analysis. Excess sharing between twins was weaker in beta out-of-frame sequences.

With regard to this clonotype: Its antigen is unknown.

A universal primer site was created by template switching, with the cDNA bearing unique molecular identifiers. TCRdb fed the 5' RACE reads into MiXCR, producing one record per CDR3 protein. The table has approximately 600,000 distinct CDR3 sequences, under 8.5% seen once. These data were also filed under a second study, of yellow fever vaccine responses in identical twins.

The chain is built from TRBV20-1 and TRBJ1-4; TRBD1 is a possible D gene (5 bases). This sequence was found in a woman aged 18-29 years in good health. The sequencing input was PBMCs. Here the CDR3 reads CSGEGTNEKLFF. In DNA form, the CDR3 reads TGCAGCGGGGAGGGGACTAATGAAAAACTGTTTTTT.